This entry lists 25 T cell receptor beta chains sequenced from one sample in a study of T cell changes during pregnancy in multiple sclerosis. Here immunoSEQ multiplex PCR was the method, and the copy in TCRdb shows in-frame clones only, minus some. The table has some 74,000 clones, 80% to 95% seen once. This specimen was peripheral blood, taken before pregnancy. These receptors were collected from a female donor with multiple sclerosis, enrolled in a pregnancy study.

This clone was picked up one time. This chain links TRBV30 with TRBJ2-1; 11 nucleotides align to TRBD2. After removal of 2 bases from V and 5 bases from J, the junction contained 5 bases not matched to a gene. CDR1 and CDR2 (germline): GTSNPN, SVGIG (reference sequence). CDR3 length equals 15 residues. The chain's CDR3 is CAWSRLAGGHNEQFF. CDR3 coding DNA: TGTGCCTGGAGTCGGCTAGCGGGAGGACACAATGAGCAGTTCTTC.

The chain is built from TRBV7-8 and TRBJ2-3, with 8 bases aligning to TRBD1. Unmatched junction bases numbered 1, after V lost 6 bases and J lost 2 bases. CDR3 length: 13 amino acids. In germline, CDR1 is SGHVS, CDR2 FQNEAQ. CDR3 sequence reads: CASRDRDTDTQYF. The CDR3 DNA sequence: TGTGCCAGCAGGGACAGGGACACAGATACGCAGTATTTT.

The chain uses TRBV6-5 and TRBJ1-2, with 10 bases matching TRBD1. The CDR3 has 15 amino acids. The junction had 7 bases not matched to a gene; V was cut back by 5 bases and J by 4 bases. Germline V lookup: CDR1 MNHEY, CDR2 SVGAGI. The CDR3 DNA reads TGTGCCAGCAGTCCTACGGGACAGGGGCTCTATGGCTACACCTTC. Translating gives CASSPTGQGLYGYTF.

The chain carries TRBV28 and TRBJ2-5, with 14 bases fitting TRBD2. J lost 4 bases, V lost 4 bases, and 5 bases had no gene match. The CDR3 extends over 16 amino acids. CDR1 MDHEN and CDR2 SYDVKM come from the germline V gene. As DNA, the CDR3 is TGTGCCAGCAGTTGGGGACTAGCGGGAGACGGAGAGACCCAGTACTTC. It codes for CASSWGLAGDGETQYF.

The chain carries TRBV5-6 and TRBJ2-5; tentative D call: TRBD2 (5 bases). The CDR3 runs 16 residues. V shed 2 bases and J shed 5 bases, with 19 bases lying between them. Germline lookup yields CDR1 SGHDT and CDR2 YYEEEE. The CDR3 nucleotides are TGTGCCAGCAGCTTCGGAGGTGTCGCCAATGCGGAGACCCAGTACTTC. Encoded protein: CASSFGGVANAETQYF. Together with reference TRBV5-6 and TRBJ2-5, the CDR3 gives the full variable domain: DAGVTQSPTHLIKTRGQQVTLRCSPKSGHDTVSWYQQALGQGPQFIFQYYEEEERQRGNFPDRFSGHQFPNYSSELNVNALLLGDSALYLCASSFGGVANAETQYFGPGTRLLVL.

CDR3 in amino acids: CASSPLGREGLGEQFF. The CDR3 bases are TGTGCCAGCTCACCCCTAGGGCGGGAGGGCCTGGGTGAGCAGTTCTTC. V and J are TRBV18 and TRBJ2-1, with TRBD2 identical over 9 bases. The trim removed 3 bases at V and 9 bases at J, leaving 12 bases unmatched. Looked up from germline, CDR1 is KGHSH and CDR2 is LQKENI. The CDR3 sequence is 16 residues long. The variable domain in full, completed from reference TRBV18 and TRBJ2-1, reads NAGVMQNPRHLVRRRGQEARLRCSPMKGHSHVYWYRQLPEEGLKFMVYLQKENIIDESGMPKERFSAEFPKEGPSILRIQQVVRGDSAAYFCASSPLGREGLGEQFFGPGTRLTVL.

This chain uses TRBV19 with TRBJ2-1, with 8 bases aligning to TRBD2. Germline V gene data show CDR1 as LNHDA and CDR2 as SQIVND (reference sequence). V dropped 4 bases and J dropped 0; count of bases not matched to a gene: 5. The CDR3 length is 16 residues. The DNA of the CDR3 is TGTGCCAGTAGTACAGAGCGGGAGAGCTCCTACAATGAGCAGTTCTTC. It yields the protein CASSTERESSYNEQFF. The entire variable domain, with the rest obtained from reference TRBV19 and TRBJ2-1, is as follows: DGGITQSPKYLFRKEGQNVTLSCEQNLNHDAMYWYRQDPGQGLRLIYYSQIVNDFQKGDIAEGYSVSREKKESFPLTVTSAQKNPTAFYLCASSTERESSYNEQFFGPGTRLTVL.

The chain links TRBV18 to TRBJ1-1, with D perhaps TRBD1 (6 bases). Per the germline V gene, CDR1 is KGHSH and CDR2 is LQKENI. Trimming cost V 2 bases and J 4 bases, with 14 bases left between them. The CDR3 is 15 residues long. CDR3 DNA: TGTGCCAGCTCACCATTTGAGGGACACCTCACTGAAGCTTTCTTT. It translates to CASSPFEGHLTEAFF.

This clone was recorded a few times. This chain joins TRBV28 and TRBJ2-1; D may be TRBD1 (6 bases). The germline V gene has CDR1 MDHEN and CDR2 SYDVKM. The CDR3 loop spans 14 amino acids. Trimming took off 5 bases at V and 10 bases at J, with 18 bases between the two ends. DNA for the CDR3: TGTGCCAGCAGTCATGTTACCAGGGGTAACGAGCAGTTCTTC. Protein sequence: CASSHVTRGNEQFF.

The CDR3 region is CASSPYTGAVNTEAFF. The CDR3 DNA sequence: TGTGCCAGCAGCCCTTACACAGGGGCAGTGAACACTGAAGCTTTCTTT. The genes are TRBV5-4 and TRBJ1-1; 7 bases match TRBD1. V was clipped by 4 bases and J by 0 bases; unmatched bases: 9. The CDR3 is made up of 16 amino acids. Germline V gene lookup returns CDR1 SGHNT and CDR2 YYREEE (reference sequence).

The CDR3 spells CASTPRSSYEQYF. The DNA of the CDR3 is TGTGCCAGCACCCCCCGCAGCTCCTACGAGCAGTACTTC. The chain is built from TRBV6-5 and TRBJ2-7; no clear D. The CDR3 is made up of 13 amino acids. V was cut by 7 bases and J by 0 bases, with 10 bases left in between. In germline, CDR1 is MNHEY, CDR2 SVGAGI.

V usage is TRBV28 and J usage is TRBJ2-3; unclear D gene. V lost 5 bases to trimming and J lost 2 bases, with 20 bases between them. CDR3 length equals 17 residues. CDR1 is MDHEN, CDR2 SYDVKM, per germline. The CDR3 nucleotides are TGTGCCAGCAGTACTGCCCCTTCACCTCTTCCCACAGATACGCAGTATTTT. It codes for CASSTAPSPLPTDTQYF.

The genes are TRBV5-4 and TRBJ1-1, with TRBD1 as a possible D gene (6 bases). Germline assignment: CDR1 SGHNT and CDR2 YYREEE (reference sequence). V lost 3 bases, J lost 3 bases, and 9 bases lay in between. This CDR3 is built from 13 residues. This CDR3 is CASSSQGYTEAFF. In DNA form, the CDR3 reads TGTGCCAGCAGCTCACAGGGTTACACTGAAGCTTTCTTT.

The chain links TRBV5-4 to TRBJ2-1, with 7 bases aligning to TRBD1. The CDR3 totals 13 residues. Unmatched junction bases numbered 3, after V lost 6 bases and J lost 3 bases. The germline CDR1 and CDR2 sequences are SGHNT and YYREEE (reference sequence). The CDR3 loop reads CASIGDSYNEQFF. The CDR3 DNA sequence: TGTGCCAGCATAGGGGACAGCTACAATGAGCAGTTCTTC.

The CDR3 DNA is TGTGCCAGCAGACAGCACGATTTAGGGGGTGAGCAGTTCTTC. Encoded protein: CASRQHDLGGEQFF. J is TRBJ2-1 and V is TRBV2; tentative D call: TRBD1 (6 bases). Trimming stripped 6 bases from V and 9 bases from J, with 18 bases between. This CDR3 region has 14 residues. Germline assignment: CDR1 SNHLY and CDR2 FYNNEI.

V usage is TRBV30 and J usage is TRBJ2-3; D perhaps matches TRBD2 (5 bases). Germline-derived CDR1 and CDR2 are GTSNPN and SVGIG (reference sequence). The CDR3 contains 17 residues. Trimming took off 2 bases at V and 3 bases at J, with 21 bases between the two ends. The CDR3 DNA follows: TGTGCCTGGAGTTTTGTAGGAGGTAGTAGAAGAACAGATACGCAGTATTTT. This codes for CAWSFVGGSRRTDTQYF.

The chain carries TRBV4-3 and TRBJ2-1; 9 nucleotides agree with TRBD1. Losses at the gene ends were 1 base for V and 9 bases for J; bases not matched to a gene: 10. In germline, CDR1 is LGHNA, CDR2 YSLEER. There are 16 residues in the CDR3. Written as DNA, the CDR3 is TGCGCCAGCAGCCAAGGAGGGGGACAGGGATTCTCTGAGCAGTTCTTC. It specifies CASSQGGGQGFSEQFF.

This clone was observed a few times. The chain has TRBV7-9 and TRBJ2-1; 14 positions agree with TRBD2. The CDR3 has 17 amino acids. After removal of 5 bases from V and 12 bases from J, the junction contained 15 bases not matched to a gene. Germline V lookup: CDR1 SEHNR, CDR2 FQNEAQ (reference sequence). CDR3 nucleotides: TGTGCCAGCAGCGCCGGACTAGCGGGAGGTTCTAACGGAGGGCAGTTCTTC. Protein product: CASSAGLAGGSNGGQFF.

V gene TRBV6-6 combines with J gene TRBJ1-3; D not resolved. CDR1 and CDR2 from the germline V gene are MNHNY and SVGAGI (reference sequence). CDR3 length equals 15 residues. Trimming shortened V by 2 bases and J by 0 bases, and 8 bases separated the two germline ends. The DNA for the CDR3 is TGTGCCAGCAGTTACGGAGGTTCCTCTGGAAACACCATATATTTT. This sequence encodes CASSYGGSSGNTIYF.

The chain links TRBV4-2 to TRBJ2-1; TRBD2 aligns across 7 bases. V lost 0 bases to trimming and J lost 5 bases; unmatched junction nucleotides: 22. Germline CDR1 is LGHNA and CDR2 is YNFKEQ. The CDR3 runs to 21 residues. For the CDR3, the DNA is TGTGCCAGCAGCCAAGATTCGTTTAGCTCCTTTGCGGGAGTTACGCACAATGAGCAGTTCTTC. This sequence encodes CASSQDSFSSFAGVTHNEQFF.

The gene calls are TRBV5-1 and TRBJ1-1; the match to TRBD1 covers 8 bases. Germline lookup yields CDR1 SGHRS and CDR2 YFSETQ. With 0 bases clipped from V and 1 base from J, the junction kept 11 bases outside the gene matches. CDR3 length: 18 residues. CDR3 bases: TGCGCCAGCAGCTTGGTCCAGGGGGCTATCGGTTGGAACACTGAAGCTTTCTTT. Protein: CASSLVQGAIGWNTEAFF.

This chain connects TRBV2 to TRBJ2-1; D call uncertain. The CDR3 sequence is 12 residues long. Germline assignment: CDR1 SNHLY and CDR2 FYNNEI. Trimming shortened V by 7 bases and J by 3 bases, and 7 bases separated the two germline ends. This CDR3 is CASNEFYNEQFF. CDR3 nucleotide sequence: TGTGCCAGCAACGAGTTCTACAATGAGCAGTTCTTC.

The chain employs TRBV29-1 and TRBJ2-3, with D possibly matching TRBD1 (6 bases). CDR3 length: 12 residues. Trimming took off 6 bases at V and 11 bases at J, with 18 bases between the two ends. CDR1 is SQVTM, CDR2 ANQGSEA, per germline. Here the CDR3 DNA reads TGCAGCGTCGAGGGGGACGGTCCATTGCAGTATTTT. Amino acid sequence: CSVEGDGPLQYF.

The chain is built from TRBV13 and TRBJ2-1; D call uncertain. V lost 2 bases and J 10 bases, leaving 9 bases between the germline ends. Germline loops: CDR1 PRHDT, CDR2 FYEKMQ (reference sequence). The CDR3 contains 12 residues. CDR3: CASSLYRGEQFF. The DNA for the CDR3 is TGTGCCAGCAGCTTATACCGCGGAGAGCAGTTCTTC.

This chain links TRBV28 with TRBJ1-1; TRBD1 might be the D (6 bases). This CDR3 is 16 amino acids long. V lost 6 bases, J lost 1 base, and 18 bases lay in between. Per germline, CDR1 MDHEN and CDR2 SYDVKM. This CDR3 reads CASRYRAQGGNTEAFF. In nucleotides, the CDR3 is TGTGCCAGCAGATACCGGGCACAGGGCGGGAACACTGAAGCTTTCTTT. The full variable domain, in which reference TRBV28 and TRBJ1-1 provide the parts outside the CDR3, is DVKVTQSSRYLVKRTGEKVFLECVQDMDHENMFWYRQDPGLGLRLIYFSYDVKMKEKGDIPEGYSVSREKKERFSLILESASTNQTSMYLCASRYRAQGGNTEAFFGQGTRLTVV.